This TCR beta chain is drawn from a study of CD8 T cells in Susac syndrome. Whole-study findings and limits: The CD4+ T cell repertoire of patients with Susac syndrome showed no detectable clonal expansion.

Concerning this clonotype itself: The antigen remains undetermined.

It was with random hexamers that 0.5 to 1 ug RNA was reverse transcribed. The amplification used immunoSEQ multiplex PCR on TCR beta CDR3; it spanned 54 Vbeta and 13 Jbeta. TCRdb re-called the immunoSEQ multiplex PCR reads through MiXCR, storing one row per CDR3 protein. Counted here are about 240,000 distinct CDR3 sequences, roughly 95% occurring once; the ten biggest clones make up approximately 0.1%. The sequencing sample was made of CD4+ T cells from PBMCs. The clonotype comes from a human donor with Susac syndrome.

CDR3 amino acids: CAWSRASLGETQYF. CDR3 bases: TGTGCCTGGAGTAGGGCTAGCTTAGGGGAGACCCAGTACTTC. The V gene is TRBV30, the J gene TRBJ2-5; a possible D gene is TRBD2 (5 bases). Germline assignment: CDR1 GTSNPN and CDR2 SVGIG (reference sequence). V was shortened by 2 bases and J by 5 bases, with 15 bases between the two germline ends. The CDR3 contains 14 residues.